The clone carrying this TCR beta chain turned up a few times. Antigen specificity is unknown. This record belongs to a study of CD8 T cells in ankylosing spondylitis. Study-wide results and limits: A TCR beta motif of about 8 highly homologous variants seemed to mark ankylosing spondylitis blood. Matched ankylosing spondylitis synovial fluid reportedly contained a significantly enriched population of disease-linked clones.

One entry per CDR3 protein results from TCRdb running MiXCR on the 5' RACE reads. The sample yields about 340,000 distinct CDR3 sequences, roughly 15% seen once. Germline V CDR1 and CDR2: SGHRS, YFSETQ. The trim removed 4 bases at V and 4 bases at J, leaving 4 bases unmatched. The CDR3 extends over 16 amino acids. The chain carries TRBV5-1 and TRBJ2-3; 15 bases align to TRBD2. Input material: blood, either unsorted or a sorted T cell fraction (not recorded which). The sequence was collected from a male donor with ankylosing spondylitis or in good health (not recorded which). As DNA, the CDR3 is TGCGCCAGCAGCCCTCGGACTAGCGGGAGGGCAGATACGCAGTATTTT. It codes for CASSPRTSGRADTQYF.